This section outlines one T cell receptor beta chain sequence together with its context. Its antigen target is currently unknown. No clone much larger than this one lies a single base away; base qualities are absent. These data are taken from a study of OX40 agonist ivuxolimab in advanced cancers. With regard to the full study: Ivuxolimab, which targeted the costimulatory receptor OX40 (CD134), was an agonistic, fully human IgG2 monoclonal antibody. Among the roughly 52 dose-escalation patients, around 20 had hepatocellular carcinoma, about 15 melanoma, 9 renal cell carcinoma and 9 head and neck cancer. Intravenous ivuxolimab was administered to patients every 2 weeks at six dose levels: 0.01, 0.1, 0.3, 1.5, 3 and 10 mg/kg. The point of sequencing TCRbeta in the periphery was to test whether ivuxolimab changed TCR sequence diversity and drove clonal T-cell expansion. In the dose-escalation cohort, 82.7% of patients were male, and the mean age was approximately 60 years, with a range of about 23 to 90. Prior anti-PD-1, anti-PD-L1 or anti-CTLA-4 therapy was permitted, and approximately 40% of dose-escalation patients had received checkpoint inhibitors. Partial responses occurred in three dose-escalation patients, of whom one had hepatocellular carcinoma and two had cutaneous melanoma. The paper reports the monotherapy dose-escalation portion (N ≈ 50 patients) of the phase I ivuxolimab trial. The full study reports these points: In the 0.1-3.0 mg/kg groups, partial responders were among the patients with the lowest normalized peripheral clonal expansion, particularly in CD8+ T cells. Antigen specificity was not determined for the clonally expanded peripheral T cells. Low levels of normalized T-cell clonal expansion were also seen in some patients who did not respond. On average, CD8+ T cells showed more expanded clones than CD4+ T cells after ivuxolimab. At doses of 0.1 to 3.0 mg/kg, clonal expansion of both CD4+ and CD8+ T cells in blood was seen between baseline and week 6.

Trimming costs V 0 bases and J 0 bases, and their ends lie 19 bases apart. Via the germline V gene, CDR1 is SGHRS and CDR2 YFSETQ. From the cysteine up to the phenylalanine, the CDR3 has a length of 18 residues. Here the CDR3 DNA is all that survives: 54 bases in frame from base 1. Genomic DNA was extracted from sorted cells for sequencing of the TCRbeta CDR3 region. The immunoSEQ Assay was used to sequence the TCRbeta CDR3 regions. In its TCRdb copy, this immuneACCESS table keeps in-frame sequences only and misses some clones. Where compared with another copy, unresolved V genes explain less than half of these, and the others have no known cause. The sample includes roughly 10,000 clones, with approximately 70% observed a single time. The top ten hold around 30% of the sample. Patients with autoimmune disease history or receiving systemic immunosuppression were excluded from the trial. Peripheral blood for TCR sequencing was drawn from every dose cohort at baseline, at cycle 4 day 1 and at cycle 7 day 1. The samples were drawn from a first-in-human, open-label, multicenter phase I dose-escalation trial of ivuxolimab. Adults with locally advanced or metastatic head and neck squamous cell, hepatocellular, melanoma or renal cell carcinoma were enrolled in the trial. Before TCR sequencing, CD4+ and CD8+ T cells were separately sorted from peripheral blood.

The sequence derives from an adult with an advanced solid tumor such as melanoma, head and neck, liver or kidney cancer. The chain couples TRBV5-1 to TRBJ2-7; TRBD2 is possibly the D segment (7 matching bases). The starting material was CD4+ or CD8+ T cells sorted from blood, obtained in a trial of the OX40 agonist ivuxolimab. The bases are TGCGCCAGCAGCTTGGTAACCGGGGGGCGGGCCAGCTCCTACGAGCAGTACTTC. This encodes CASSLVTGGRASSYEQYF.